The entry below gives a single T cell receptor beta chain sequence along with its context. Its antigen is still unknown. The data originate from a study of high-grade serous ovarian cancer treatment subgroups. General study results and limits: TCR relatedness rose with neoantigen level and trended with mutation load. Tumors within one patient showed repertoire similarity of about 0.095 to 0.85.

Per germline, CDR1 MNHEY and CDR2 SMNVEV (reference sequence). Trimming cost V 3 bases and J 6 bases, with 6 bases left between them. The CDR3 is made up of 12 amino acids. The tumor samples were collected prior to definitive surgery or chemotherapy. Method: immunoSEQ multiplex PCR; TCRdb's copy keeps in-frame clones and lacks some. The sample shows more than 9,500 clones, 88% of them seen only once. This receptor was obtained from a human donor with high-grade serous ovarian cancer. V gene TRBV27 combines with J gene TRBJ1-5; D not resolved. The sequenced sample consisted of tumor tissue. The DNA of the CDR3 is TGTGCCAGCAGTTTCCGGGGTCAGCCCCAGCATTTT. Protein sequence: CASSFRGQPQHF.